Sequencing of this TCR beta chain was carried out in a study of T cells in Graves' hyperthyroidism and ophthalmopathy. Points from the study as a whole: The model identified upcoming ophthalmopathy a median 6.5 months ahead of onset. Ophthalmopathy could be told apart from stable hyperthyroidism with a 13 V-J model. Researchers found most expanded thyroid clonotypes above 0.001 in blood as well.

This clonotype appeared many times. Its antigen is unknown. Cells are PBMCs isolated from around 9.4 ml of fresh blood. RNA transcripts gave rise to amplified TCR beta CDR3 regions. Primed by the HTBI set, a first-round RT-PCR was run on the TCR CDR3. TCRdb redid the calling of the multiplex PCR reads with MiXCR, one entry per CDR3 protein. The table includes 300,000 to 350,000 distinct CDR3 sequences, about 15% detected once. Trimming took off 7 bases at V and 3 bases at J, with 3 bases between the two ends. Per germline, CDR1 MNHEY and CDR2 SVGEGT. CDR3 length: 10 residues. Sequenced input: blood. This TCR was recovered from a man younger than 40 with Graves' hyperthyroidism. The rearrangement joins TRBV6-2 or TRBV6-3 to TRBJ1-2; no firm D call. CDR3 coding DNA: TGTGCCAGCAAAGACTATGGCTACACCTTC. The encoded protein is CASKDYGYTF.